This entry lists 27 T cell receptor beta chains sequenced from one sample in a study of blood T cells in healthy people across ages. Then a second PCR, running about 6 to 12 cycles, was carried out with a sample-barcoded 5' primer and a J-beta primer mix. TCRdb ran MiXCR on the 5' RACE reads and lists one entry per CDR3 protein. The sample holds fewer than 900,000 distinct CDR3 sequences, around 45% seen once. The sample was blood. The origin of the receptors is a woman aged 60 to 75 in good health.

Of note for this clonotype: At one of its ends the junction is not consistent with the germline gene, which may arise from a read error. V usage is TRBV6-2 or TRBV6-3 and J usage is TRBJ2-5, with 16 bases aligning to TRBD2. The V gene's germline CDR1 is MNHEY and CDR2 SVGEGT. This CDR3 comprises 17 residues. The CDR3 loop reads CASSYPGLAGGIETRYF. The CDR3 DNA reads TGTGCCAGCAGTTACCCGGGACTAGCGGGAGGGATCGAGACCCGGTACTTC.

This clonotype came up a few times. The chain employs TRBV29-1 and TRBJ2-1; TRBD1 aligns across 9 bases. Trimming cost V 7 bases and J 7 bases; bases outside gene matches: 14. Germline V gene sequence: CDR1 SQVTM, CDR2 ANQGSEA. The CDR3 is 15 residues long. CDR3 in amino acids: CSAPGQGRPLNEQFF. In DNA, the CDR3 is TGCAGCGCCCCGGGACAGGGAAGACCTCTGAATGAGCAGTTCTTC.

About this clonotype itself: A much larger clonotype is one base distant, so this may be a read error. The chain links TRBV4-2 to TRBJ2-7; 8 bases fit TRBD1. Germline loops: CDR1 LGHNA, CDR2 YNFKEQ. CDR3 length equals 14 residues. J was trimmed by 0 bases and V by 3 bases; bases with no gene match: 1. For the CDR3, the DNA is TGTGCCAGCAGCCAGACAGGGGACTCCTACGAGCAGTACTTC. Protein: CASSQTGDSYEQYF.

The chain joins TRBV12-3 or TRBV12-4 to TRBJ2-7; D unresolved. The CDR3 runs to 13 residues. V shed 4 bases and J shed 2 bases, with 9 bases lying between them. In DNA, the CDR3 is TGTGCCAGCAGTTCGTCAGCGACCTACGAGCAGTACTTC. As protein: CASSSSATYEQYF.

This clonotype was detected many times. The V gene is TRBV5-6, the J gene TRBJ2-7, with a weak D call TRBD1 (6 bases). V was clipped by 5 bases and J by 1 base, with 13 bases between them. The V gene's germline CDR1 is SGHDT and CDR2 YYEEEE. The CDR3 extends over 14 amino acids. The CDR3 protein is CASSLGDRSYEQYF. CDR3 DNA: TGTGCCAGCAGTTTAGGAGACAGGTCCTACGAGCAGTACTTC.

This clonotype was observed a few times. The chain couples TRBV29-1 to TRBJ2-1; possibly TRBD2 for D (5 bases). This CDR3 has 15 amino acids. The V gene lost 7 bases and the J gene lost 6 bases, with 22 bases spanning the gap. CDR1 SQVTM and CDR2 ANQGSEA come from the germline V gene. The CDR3 reads CSEIKRGSSSNEQFF. CDR3 bases: TGCAGCGAAATAAAACGGGGAAGCTCGTCCAATGAGCAGTTCTTC.

This chain links TRBV28 with TRBJ1-1; D not certain. CDR3 length: 13 residues. Germline-derived CDR1 and CDR2 are MDHEN and SYDVKM. Trimming shortened V by 6 bases and J by 4 bases, and 12 bases separated the two germline ends. The CDR3 is CASRPGPGTEAFF. The CDR3 bases are TGTGCCAGCAGGCCCGGCCCCGGCACTGAAGCTTTCTTT.

This clonotype has a handful of counts. The V gene is TRBV7-9, the J gene TRBJ1-2; TRBD1 matches at 10 bases. CDR1 is SEHNR, CDR2 FQNEAQ, per germline (reference sequence). This CDR3 is built from 16 residues. Trimming cost V 5 bases and J 4 bases; bases outside gene matches: 10. DNA for the CDR3: TGTGCCAGCAGCCCTGCCGGGACAGGGGCGTTCTATGGCTACACCTTC. Its translation is CASSPAGTGAFYGYTF.

The CDR3 DNA reads as TGTGCCAGCAGTGAAGGGGGGCCAAAAGAGACCCAGTACTTC. The encoded protein is CASSEGGPKETQYF. The chain employs TRBV2 and TRBJ2-5; D may be TRBD1 (6 bases). The CDR3 is made up of 14 amino acids. Germline CDR1 and CDR2: SNHLY and FYNNEI. V lost 1 base, J lost 3 bases, and 9 bases lay in between.

This clonotype appeared a few times. V is TRBV29-1 and J is TRBJ2-1, with TRBD2 identical over 10 bases. After removal of 5 bases from V and 4 bases from J, the junction contained 8 bases not matched to a gene. This CDR3 region has 15 residues. The germline V gene encodes CDR1 SQVTM and CDR2 ANQGSEA. The CDR3 nucleotides are TGCAGCGTTTCTGCGACTAGCGGGTCTTACAATGAGCAGTTCTTC. Its translation is CSVSATSGSYNEQFF.

The chain is built from TRBV7-2 and TRBJ1-4; no clear D gene. Germline V gene data show CDR1 as SGHTA and CDR2 as FQGNSA. V lost 4 bases to trimming and J lost 10 bases, with 19 bases between them. The CDR3 has 15 residues. The CDR3 coding sequence is TGTGCCAGCAGCTCCCCGCAGGCGGGTACGGGAAAACTGTTTTTT. Amino acids: CASSSPQAGTGKLFF.

In its sample, this clonotype was seen a few times. CDR3 sequence reads: CASSQQAKDYEQYF. CDR3 coding DNA: TGTGCCAGCAGCCAGCAGGCGAAGGACTACGAGCAGTACTTC. The chain couples TRBV4-2 to TRBJ2-7, with unresolved D. The CDR3 is 14 amino acids. Germline CDR1 is LGHNA and CDR2 is YNFKEQ. The V end was cut by 3 bases, the J end by 3 bases, with 12 bases between.

This clonotype was seen many times. The CDR3 region is CASSTFETSDSYEQYF. The DNA of the CDR3 is TGTGCCAGCAGCACCTTCGAGACTAGCGACTCCTACGAGCAGTACTTC. This chain connects TRBV28 to TRBJ2-7; TRBD2 matches 8 bases. Germline CDR1 and CDR2: MDHEN and SYDVKM. This CDR3 has 16 residues. J gave up 0 bases and V 6 bases, and 10 bases lay outside the gene matches. Variable domain in full (rest from reference TRBV28 and TRBJ2-7): DVKVTQSSRYLVKRTGEKVFLECVQDMDHENMFWYRQDPGLGLRLIYFSYDVKMKEKGDIPEGYSVSREKKERFSLILESASTNQTSMYLCASSTFETSDSYEQYFGPGTRLTVT.

This clonotype came up a few times. V is TRBV30 and J is TRBJ2-7; TRBD2 matches at 12 bases. This CDR3 spans 14 amino acids. The germline gives CDR1 GTSNPN, CDR2 SVGIG (reference sequence). V shed 5 bases, J shed 3 bases, and the junction held 5 bases outside the gene matches. In nucleotides, the CDR3 is TGTGCCTGGGAACTAGCGGGAGGTGACTACGAGCAGTACTTC. Its protein product is CAWELAGGDYEQYF.

The chain employs TRBV20-1 and TRBJ2-1; 7 bases are shared with TRBD2. CDR1 DFQATT and CDR2 SNEGSKA come from the germline V gene (reference sequence). This CDR3 is built from 16 residues. The J segment lost 7 bases and the V segment lost 5 bases, leaving 17 bases of the junction unmatched. CDR3 nucleotides: TGCAGTGCTTCAAGATACGAGGGAGGGCCGGGTAATGAGCAGTTCTTC. The encoded protein is CSASRYEGGPGNEQFF.

Worth noting for this clonotype: This may be a read error: a much more frequent sequence differs by one nucleotide. The chain recombines TRBV29-1 with TRBJ2-3; D remains unclear. Trimming shortened V by 1 base and J by 2 bases, and 4 bases separated the two germline ends. This CDR3 region has 12 residues. CDR1 is SQVTM, CDR2 ANQGSEA, per germline. The CDR3 protein is CSVEGHTDTQYF. CDR3 bases: TGCAGCGTTGAAGGCCACACAGATACGCAGTATTTT.

This clonotype was observed a handful of times. The chain couples TRBV27 to TRBJ2-7, with a weak D call TRBD2 (6 bases). The V end lost 5 bases, the J end lost 1 base, and 12 bases lay between the germline ends. The CDR3 has 14 amino acids. In germline, CDR1 is MNHEY, CDR2 SMNVEV (reference sequence). The CDR3 loop reads CASSPKRASYEQYF. The CDR3 coding sequence is TGTGCCAGCAGTCCTAAGCGGGCTTCCTACGAGCAGTACTTC.

In its sample, this clonotype was seen a few times. V gene TRBV7-3 combines with J gene TRBJ2-3; TRBD1 is a possible D gene (5 bases). Germline V gene lookup returns CDR1 SGHTA and CDR2 FQGTGA. The CDR3 is 15 amino acids. Between the trimmed V and J ends, which lost 5 bases and 6 bases, there was a span of 18 bases. The DNA for the CDR3 is TGTGCCAGCAGCCTCCCGGGTAGGGGCGAGGATACGCAGTATTTT. This sequence encodes CASSLPGRGEDTQYF.

The V and J genes are TRBV27 and TRBJ1-1; D is unresolved. V was pared by 3 bases and J by 11 bases, with 16 bases between. This CDR3 spans 13 amino acids. Germline CDR1 reads MNHEY; CDR2 reads SMNVEV (reference sequence). The chain's CDR3 is CASSFRDPRQAFF. The DNA for the CDR3 is TGTGCCAGCAGTTTCCGTGACCCTCGCCAGGCTTTCTTT.

This clonotype was detected a few times. The chain uses TRBV2 and TRBJ1-1; a weak D match, TRBD1 (5 bases). Germline V gene lookup returns CDR1 SNHLY and CDR2 FYNNEI. Trimming took off 7 bases at V and 1 base at J, with 13 bases between the two ends. This CDR3 has 14 residues. The CDR3 nucleotides are TGTGCCAGCACTGCGGACGGGGGGAACACTGAAGCTTTCTTT. Its protein is CASTADGGNTEAFF.

This clonotype was detected a few times. The chain has TRBV5-6 and TRBJ2-7, with a possible D match to TRBD1 (6 bases). Germline values: CDR1 SGHDT, CDR2 YYEEEE. The V gene lost 0 bases and the J gene lost 9 bases, with 19 bases spanning the gap. The CDR3 extends over 15 amino acids. CDR3 coding DNA: TGTGCCAGCAGCTTGGTGGCAGGGGCGTCCAGGGGGCAGTACTTC. Encoded protein: CASSLVAGASRGQYF.

This clonotype appeared a few times. The V gene is TRBV15, the J gene TRBJ2-5; 7 nucleotides match TRBD1. The J call could be wrong; TRBJ2-7 is a better fit for the DNA end. This CDR3 comprises 15 residues. Germline CDR1 and CDR2: LNHNV and YYDKDF (reference sequence). The CDR3 loop reads CATSTWRQGVSEQYF. CDR3 nucleotide sequence: TGTGCCACCAGCACATGGAGACAGGGAGTTAGCGAGCAGTACTTC.

This clonotype was recorded at least ten times. This chain links TRBV24-1 with TRBJ2-3; 10 bases are a match to TRBD2. The germline gives CDR1 KGHDR, CDR2 SFDVKD. The CDR3 length is 16 residues. V lost 2 bases to trimming and J lost 4 bases; unmatched junction nucleotides: 5. In nucleotides, the CDR3 is TGTGCCACCAGTGATTCTAGCGGGAGAGGCCCAGATACGCAGTATTTT. This codes for CATSDSSGRGPDTQYF.

This clonotype was detected only a few times. The chain employs TRBV7-9 and TRBJ2-7; D may match TRBD1 or TRBD2 (6 bases each). This CDR3 contains 14 residues. V lost 5 bases and J lost 3, with 14 bases in between. Germline V gene lookup returns CDR1 SEHNR and CDR2 FQNEAQ (reference sequence). CDR3 protein: CASSAGQGNYEQYF. The CDR3 DNA sequence: TGTGCCAGCAGCGCGGGACAAGGGAACTACGAGCAGTACTTC.

The gene calls are TRBV28 and TRBJ1-2; D might be TRBD1 (5 bases). CDR1 is MDHEN, CDR2 SYDVKM, per germline. The CDR3 has 13 residues. V lost 2 bases and J 9 bases, leaving 13 bases between the germline ends. The DNA for the CDR3 is TGTGCCAGCAGTTTAGAACCGGGACTTAGCTACACCTTC. It is translated as CASSLEPGLSYTF.

This clonotype has a handful of counts. The chain links TRBV5-1 to TRBJ2-5, with 7 bases fitting TRBD1. The better agreement between TRBJ2-7 and the DNA end casts doubt on the J call. This CDR3 spans 13 amino acids. Germline lookup yields CDR1 SGHRS and CDR2 YFSETQ. In DNA, the CDR3 is TGCGCCAGCAGCTTGACAGGGGCGGGCGAGCAGTACTTC. It specifies CASSLTGAGEQYF.

This clonotype was counted between two and nine times. The chain joins TRBV6-5 to TRBJ1-2; 7 nucleotides match TRBD1. V shed 2 bases, J shed 4 bases, and the junction held 4 bases outside the gene matches. CDR3 length: 14 residues. CDR1 MNHEY and CDR2 SVGAGI come from the germline V gene. The CDR3 nucleotides are TGTGCCAGCAGTTACCGGGACAGATTCTATGGCTACACCTTC. Translating gives CASSYRDRFYGYTF.